These 21 T cell receptor beta chains share one sample of origin, sequenced in a study of type 1 regulatory T cells. Study-wide points: Compared with non-type 1 regulatory T cells, type 1 regulatory T cells showed a more restricted TCR repertoire.

TCRdb reprocessed the reads via MiXCR and lists one record per CDR3 protein. The data show tens of thousands of distinct CDR3 sequences, around 20% seen once. These TCRs' antigens remain unknown. Sequencing was performed on cultured type 1 regulatory T (Tr1) cells, either the whole culture or a sorted fraction (not recorded which). The source of these receptors is a human donor in good health.

This clonotype was observed a few times. The chain carries TRBV5-1 and TRBJ1-2; the match to TRBD1 covers 7 bases. This CDR3 is built from 15 residues. Germline V CDR1 and CDR2: SGHRS, YFSETQ. V lost 3 bases to trimming and J lost 7 bases; unmatched junction nucleotides: 12. CDR3 DNA sequence: TGCGCCAGCAGCTGGACCTCGGGACAGTCAGTTGGCTACACCTTC. Translation: CASSWTSGQSVGYTF.

The chain has TRBV28 and TRBJ2-1, with TRBD1 identical over 7 bases. CDR3 length: 14 residues. J gave up 6 bases and V 7 bases, and 9 bases lay outside the gene matches. Germline CDR1 MDHEN, CDR2 SYDVKM. This chain's CDR3 is CASISGQPFNEQFF. The DNA of the CDR3 is TGTGCCAGCATCTCGGGACAGCCTTTCAATGAGCAGTTCTTC.

The rearrangement joins TRBV29-1 to TRBJ2-1; D unclear. Germline V gene data show CDR1 as SQVTM and CDR2 as ANQGSEA. The V end lost 5 bases, the J end lost 4 bases, and 12 bases lay between the germline ends. The CDR3 has 13 amino acids. The CDR3 protein is CSVPGPLYNEQFF. The CDR3 DNA reads TGCAGCGTTCCGGGTCCATTGTACAATGAGCAGTTCTTC.

The V gene is TRBV12-3 or TRBV12-4, the J gene TRBJ1-5, with a weak D call TRBD1 (6 bases). This CDR3 is built from 16 residues. The ends were cut back, 2 bases at V and 2 bases at J, with 13 bases in the middle. CDR3: CASSLRGGLGNQPQHF. The CDR3 bases are TGTGCCAGCAGTTTAAGGGGGGGGTTGGGCAATCAGCCCCAGCATTTT.

Note on this clonotype: Relative to the germline gene, one junction end is altered; a read error may explain this. The chain uses TRBV7-7 and TRBJ1-1; D is perhaps TRBD1 (5 bases). The CDR3 runs 21 residues. Germline V gene sequence: CDR1 SSHAT, CDR2 FNYEAQ (reference sequence). CDR3 nucleotide sequence: TGTGCTAGCAGCTTAGTCACCGTTCGGGTTAAACCGGGACGGATGAACACTGAAGCTTTCTTT. It specifies CASSLVTVRVKPGRMNTEAFF.

On this clonotype: Germline is not matched at one junction end, which may reflect a read error. The rearrangement uses TRBV7-2 and TRBJ1-3; D is possibly TRBD1 (6 bases). Germline-derived CDR1 and CDR2 are SGHTA and FQGNSA. The CDR3 sequence is 16 residues long. The CDR3 loop is CASGLALLGGGNTIYF. The DNA for the CDR3 is TGTGCCAGCGGCTTAGCGCTTCTGGGGGGCGGAAACACCATATATTTT. The whole variable domain, filled in from reference TRBV7-2 and TRBJ1-3, reads GAGVSQSPSNKVTEKGKDVELRCDPISGHTALYWYRQSLGQGLEFLIYFQGNSAPDKSGLPSDRFSAERTGGSVSTLTIQRTQQEDSAVYLCASGLALLGGGNTIYFGEGSWLTVV.

This clonotype came up many times. The gene calls are TRBV18 and TRBJ2-7, with D possibly matching TRBD1 (5 bases). V lost 2 bases and J lost 4, with 15 bases in between. The CDR3 is made up of 15 amino acids. Per germline, CDR1 KGHSH and CDR2 LQKENI. The CDR3 bases are TGTGCCAGCTCACCAAAGGGGCTCGGGCTGTACGAGCAGTACTTC. This gives the protein CASSPKGLGLYEQYF. Supplemented by reference TRBV18 and TRBJ2-7, the full variable domain reads NAGVMQNPRHLVRRRGQEARLRCSPMKGHSHVYWYRQLPEEGLKFMVYLQKENIIDESGMPKERFSAEFPKEGPSILRIQQVVRGDSAAYFCASSPKGLGLYEQYFGPGTRLTVT.

In this sample, this clonotype turned up a few times. J is TRBJ2-1 and V is TRBV14, with TRBD2 identical over 8 bases. Germline CDR1 reads SGHDN; CDR2 reads FVKESK. J gave up 5 bases and V 6 bases, and 3 bases lay outside the gene matches. The CDR3 is 13 residues long. CDR3 DNA: TGTGCCAGCAGTCCGGGACTAGACAATGAGCAGTTCTTC. Residues: CASSPGLDNEQFF.

This clonotype was observed a few times. This chain uses TRBV5-1 with TRBJ2-2, with a tentative D call TRBD2 (5 bases). Trimming cost V 3 bases and J 3 bases, with 6 bases left between them. The CDR3 covers 13 residues. Looked up from germline, CDR1 is SGHRS and CDR2 is YFSETQ. The DNA of the CDR3 is TGCGCCAGCAGCTGGACTGACACCGGGGAGCTGTTTTTT. Residues: CASSWTDTGELFF.

DNA of the CDR3: TGTGCCAGCAGCGCTAGCTCGGGACCCCAAGAGACCCAGTACTTC. It is translated as CASSASSGPQETQYF. This chain links TRBV9 with TRBJ2-5, with D perhaps given as TRBD1 or TRBD2 (5 bases each). Trimming shortened V by 3 bases and J by 1 base, and 13 bases separated the two germline ends. The CDR3 has 15 residues. Germline assignment: CDR1 SGDLS and CDR2 YYNGEE.

The chain combines TRBV6-6 with TRBJ2-4, with D maybe TRBD2 (6 bases). CDR1 MNHNY and CDR2 SVGAGI come from the germline V gene (reference sequence). The CDR3 runs 18 residues. V lost 10 bases, J lost 0 bases, and 25 bases lay in between. CDR3 coding DNA: TGTGCCACCCGGGAGCGCCTAACACGGGCGGGAGCCAAAAACATTCAGTACTTC. This sequence encodes CATRERLTRAGAKNIQYF.

The J gene is TRBJ2-1, the V gene TRBV6-1, with D perhaps matching TRBD2 (5 bases). The CDR3 is 19 amino acids. The ends were cut back, 6 bases at V and 0 bases at J, with 24 bases in the middle. The germline V gene has CDR1 MNHNS and CDR2 SASEGT. CDR3 protein: CASRSVPAGGWSSYNEQFF. In DNA form, the CDR3 reads TGTGCCAGCAGATCTGTTCCCGCGGGCGGCTGGAGCTCCTACAATGAGCAGTTCTTC.

The chain couples TRBV15 to TRBJ2-2; a weak D match, TRBD1 (6 bases). The V end was cut by 3 bases, the J end by 2 bases, with 10 bases between. The CDR3 totals 15 residues. In germline, CDR1 is LNHNV, CDR2 YYDKDF (reference sequence). CDR3 sequence reads: CATSSTGLNTGELFF. The CDR3 DNA follows: TGTGCCACCAGCAGTACAGGGTTAAACACCGGGGAGCTGTTTTTT.

The chain combines TRBV5-1 with TRBJ2-1; TRBD2 agrees at 9 bases. Germline assignment: CDR1 SGHRS and CDR2 YFSETQ. V shed 1 base and J 5 bases; nucleotides not matched to a gene: 7. The CDR3 loop spans 16 amino acids. In nucleotides, the CDR3 is TGCGCCAGCAGCTTGTTCCTAGCGGGAATCAACAATGAGCAGTTCTTC. Translating it yields CASSLFLAGINNEQFF.

CDR3 coding DNA: TGTGCCAGCAGCCCCGGGACAGGAAATGAAAAACTGTTTTTT. Amino acids: CASSPGTGNEKLFF. The V call is TRBV9, the J call TRBJ1-4; TRBD1 agrees at 8 bases. The germline gives CDR1 SGDLS, CDR2 YYNGEE. V gave up 4 bases and J gave up 5 bases; unmatched junction bases: 4. The CDR3 runs to 14 residues. The full variable domain, rest sourced from reference TRBV9 and TRBJ1-4, is DSGVTQTPKHLITATGQRVTLRCSPRSGDLSVYWYQQSLDQGLQFLIQYYNGEERAKGNILERFSAQQFPDLHSELNLSSLELGDSALYFCASSPGTGNEKLFFGSGTQLSVL.

The chain links TRBV4-2 to TRBJ2-2; possible D gene TRBD1, 6 bases. V lost 5 bases, J lost 4 bases, and 14 bases lay in between. This CDR3 is 15 amino acids long. Germline loops: CDR1 LGHNA, CDR2 YNFKEQ. Here the CDR3 reads CASSSGTLVTGELFF. CDR3 nucleotide sequence: TGTGCCAGCAGCTCCGGGACATTGGTCACCGGGGAGCTGTTTTTT.

The gene calls are TRBV20-1 and TRBJ1-3; D perhaps matches TRBD1 (6 bases). Germline-derived CDR1 and CDR2 are DFQATT and SNEGSKA (reference sequence). This CDR3 comprises 15 residues. V lost 2 bases to trimming and J lost 0 bases, with 11 bases between them. DNA of the CDR3: TGCAGTGCTAGACGGGACATGCGCTCTGGAAACACCATATATTTT. It encodes CSARRDMRSGNTIYF.

CDR3 sequence reads: CASSSSLAGAPGGTQYF. CDR3 nucleotide sequence: TGCGCCAGCAGCTCAAGTCTAGCGGGAGCGCCCGGGGGGACGCAGTATTTT. The chain has TRBV5-1 and TRBJ2-3, with TRBD2 identical over 10 bases. Germline V gene lookup returns CDR1 SGHRS and CDR2 YFSETQ. Trimming removed 3 bases from V and 9 bases from J; junction bases left unmatched: 16. The CDR3 loop spans 17 amino acids.

This clonotype was seen only a few times. The chain has TRBV20-1 and TRBJ1-6; D is uncertain. The CDR3 totals 13 residues. Trimming removed 2 bases at V and 5 bases at J, with 7 bases between. Germline values: CDR1 DFQATT, CDR2 SNEGSKA (reference sequence). This chain's CDR3 is CSARPENNSPLHF. The CDR3 DNA follows: TGCAGTGCTAGACCAGAAAATAATTCACCCCTCCACTTT.

As concerns this clonotype: Because it lacks the conserved phenylalanine or tryptophan at the end, this CDR3 is likely a read error. The V call is TRBV20-1, the J call TRBJ2-7, with TRBD2 as a possible D gene (6 bases). V gave up 4 bases and J gave up 3 bases, with 10 bases separating them. This CDR3 comprises 12 residues. CDR1 and CDR2 (germline): DFQATT, SNEGSKA (reference sequence). Written as DNA, the CDR3 is TGCAGTGCTACCGAGCGGGTCTACGAGCAGTACCTC. Translation: CSATERVYEQYL.

This clonotype came up many times. The J gene is TRBJ2-2, the V gene TRBV5-1; D uncertain. V gave up 1 base and J gave up 0 bases, with 4 bases separating them. CDR1 and CDR2 (germline): SGHRS, YFSETQ. The CDR3 is 14 amino acids. The CDR3 DNA reads TGCGCCAGCAGCTTGCCCACGAACACCGGGGAGCTGTTTTTT. Translating gives CASSLPTNTGELFF.